These T cell receptor beta chains were read from a single sample in a study of CD8 T cells in ankylosing spondylitis. One entry per CDR3 protein, called by TCRdb with MiXCR from the 5' RACE reads. The sample lists fewer than 450,000 distinct CDR3 sequences; roughly a sixth were seen once. The specimen sequenced was blood, either unsorted or a sorted T cell fraction (not recorded which). All receptors come from a male donor with ankylosing spondylitis. Both conserved end residues are trimmed from each CDR3. Fields, in order: V gene, CDR3 protein.

v_gene: TRBV20-1; CDR3aa: SARTWGRREQY
v_gene: TRBV7-2; CDR3aa: ASSLAGARTGVSGGYT
v_gene: TRBV6-5; CDR3aa: ATTFRGDTEAF
v_gene: TRBV7-2; CDR3aa: ASSWGDARYEQY
v_gene: TRBV27; CDR3aa: ASSRQGAVAKNIQY
v_gene: TRBV4-2; CDR3aa: ASSQDQGGTQY
v_gene: TRBV12-3/TRBV12-4; CDR3aa: ASSPRREGVEQY
v_gene: TRBV7-8; CDR3aa: ASSLVSGGGGVEKLF
v_gene: TRBV20-1; CDR3aa: SAEGRERSYNEQF
v_gene: TRBV20-1; CDR3aa: SARGGWGTGGGTEAF
v_gene: TRBV7-3; CDR3aa: ASSSAWTGGYNEQF
v_gene: TRBV20-1; CDR3aa: SAARTSDTGNQPQH